This TCR beta chain was found in a study of cytomegalovirus exposure and HLA in healthy donors. The length of the CDR3 is 15 residues. The junction had 8 bases not matched to a gene; V was cut back by 6 bases and J by 1 base. Germline V lookup: CDR1 MDHEN, CDR2 SYDVKM. It was with 60 Vbeta and 13 Jbeta primers that the PCR ran. TCRdb's table, derived via immunoSEQ multiplex PCR, lists solely in-frame clones and lacks some. The sample records approximately 130,000 clones, about 80% being singletons. The TCR originated in a woman between 50 and 59 years old in good health and CMV-seronegative. The chain carries TRBV28 and TRBJ1-1; 7 positions agree with TRBD1. The specimen was PBMCs. The CDR3 loop reads CASRPPDRRNTEAFF. CDR3 DNA sequence: TGTGCCAGCAGGCCCCCGGACAGGCGGAACACTGAAGCTTTCTTT. The variable domain in full, completed from reference TRBV28 and TRBJ1-1, reads DVKVTQSSRYLVKRTGEKVFLECVQDMDHENMFWYRQDPGLGLRLIYFSYDVKMKEKGDIPEGYSVSREKKERFSLILESASTNQTSMYLCASRPPDRRNTEAFFGQGTRLTVV.